One sample yielded the 22 T cell receptor beta chains listed below, sequenced in a study of T cell repertoires in cytomegalovirus infection. In TCRdb, the reads were re-called with MiXCR into one record per CDR3 protein. This sample has roughly 110,000 distinct CDR3 sequences; more than 30% occur once, and the top ten carry about 40%. For these receptors, no antigen is known. The sequenced sample was CD8+ T cells from cultured PBMCs, obtained from culture after CMV antigen stimulation. Receptors were obtained from a human donor in good health (CMV status not recorded). Some clones in this sample may be carry-over from other donors' samples.

This clonotype was detected many times. The CDR3 nucleotides are TGTGCCAGTAGTATAGCTGCCGGGGAGCTGTTTTTT. As protein: CASSIAAGELFF. The rearrangement uses TRBV19 and TRBJ2-2, with no clear D. Germline loops: CDR1 LNHDA, CDR2 SQIVND (reference sequence). The CDR3 is 12 amino acids. Trimming left V 1 base short and J 6 bases short, with 3 bases between.

The chain has TRBV19 and TRBJ2-1; 7 bases fit TRBD1. This CDR3 has 12 amino acids. V lost 8 bases to trimming and J lost 7 bases; unmatched junction nucleotides: 5. CDR1 and CDR2 (germline): LNHDA, SQIVND (reference sequence). Here the CDR3 reads CASGDRVNEQFF. The CDR3 DNA follows: TGTGCCAGTGGAGACAGGGTGAATGAGCAGTTCTTC.

The chain combines TRBV2 with TRBJ1-2; D is possibly TRBD1 (6 bases). CDR3 length: 14 amino acids. Trimming took 3 bases from V and 2 from J, leaving 10 bases between them. CDR1 and CDR2 (germline): SNHLY, FYNNEI. This chain's CDR3 is CASSEADRNYGYTF. CDR3 coding DNA: TGTGCCAGCAGTGAGGCGGACAGAAACTATGGCTACACCTTC.

The chain links TRBV9 to TRBJ2-7; either TRBD1 or TRBD2 may supply D (6 bases each). Trimming left V 0 bases short and J 6 bases short, with 13 bases between. The CDR3 consists of 14 residues. In germline, CDR1 is SGDLS, CDR2 YYNGEE. Here the CDR3 DNA reads TGTGCCAGCAGCGTAGAGGGGGGATGGGTCGAGCAGTACTTC. Translating it yields CASSVEGGWVEQYF.

V and J are TRBV7-6 and TRBJ1-1; D is unclear. Trimming pared 6 bases from V and 3 bases from J, leaving 14 bases between. The CDR3 consists of 14 residues. Germline loops: CDR1 SGHVS, CDR2 FNYEAQ. CDR3 region: CASRPSPGDTEAFF. The CDR3 nucleotides are TGTGCCAGCAGACCCAGTCCGGGAGACACTGAAGCTTTCTTT. Filled out from reference TRBV7-6 and TRBJ1-1, the complete variable domain reads GAGVSQSPRYKVTKRGQDVALRCDPISGHVSLYWYRQALGQGPEFLTYFNYEAQQDKSGLPNDRFSAERPEGSISTLTIQRTEQRDSAMYRCASRPSPGDTEAFFGQGTRLTVV.

The genes are TRBV6-2 or TRBV6-3 and TRBJ2-4; possibly TRBD1 for D (5 bases). CDR3 length: 15 amino acids. The V gene's germline CDR1 is MNHEY and CDR2 SVGEGT. Trimming cost V 1 base and J 6 bases, with 13 bases left between them. CDR3 nucleotide sequence: TGTGCCAGCAGTTACTACGTGACAGCCGGAAACATTCAGTACTTC. As protein: CASSYYVTAGNIQYF.

This clonotype showed up just a few times. The J gene is TRBJ2-1, the V gene TRBV6-5, with 9 nucleotides matching TRBD2. The CDR3 is 13 residues long. Germline V gene lookup returns CDR1 MNHEY and CDR2 SVGAGI. The V segment lost 4 bases and the J segment 7 bases; nucleotides outside the gene matches: 2. This chain's CDR3 is CASSSGLANEQFF. The CDR3 DNA sequence: TGTGCCAGCAGTTCTGGACTAGCGAATGAGCAGTTCTTC.

This chain uses TRBV4-1 with TRBJ1-5; a weak D match, TRBD1 (6 bases). The V gene's germline CDR1 is MGHRA and CDR2 YSYEKL. The CDR3 runs to 13 residues. Trimming took 2 bases from V and 9 from J, leaving 11 bases between them. The chain's CDR3 is CASSQRGAMPQHF. Here the CDR3 DNA reads TGCGCCAGCAGCCAACGGGGGGCGATGCCCCAGCATTTT.

Many counts were recorded for this clonotype. The chain couples TRBV23-1 to TRBJ2-5; 10 nucleotides align to TRBD1. TRBV23-1 carries the ORF label, with uncertain function. Losses at the gene ends were 2 bases for V and 6 bases for J; bases not matched to a gene: 6. The CDR3 length is 15 residues. The CDR3 loop is CASSQPGQGRQTQYF. CDR3 nucleotide sequence: TGCGCCAGCAGTCAACCGGGACAGGGGAGACAGACCCAGTACTTC.

This clonotype was detected ten times or more. The chain is built from TRBV6-2 or TRBV6-3 and TRBJ1-2, with 9 bases matching TRBD1. Germline values: CDR1 MNHEY, CDR2 SVGEGT. The CDR3 has 14 residues. The ends lost 7 bases at V and 8 bases at J; junction bases unmatched: 11. CDR3 protein: CASTPGTGSNGYTF. In DNA form, the CDR3 reads TGTGCCAGCACACCAGGGACAGGGTCGAACGGCTACACCTTC.

With regard to this clonotype: A much larger clone differs from this one at a single base, so this may be a read error. The DNA of the CDR3 is TGTGCCAGCAGTTTAGGGCCCAGGCACTACAATGAGCAGTTCTTC. It codes for CASSLGPRHYNEQFF. This chain connects TRBV12-3 or TRBV12-4 to TRBJ2-1; D call uncertain. CDR3 size: 15 residues. Between the trimmed V and J ends, which lost 1 base and 3 bases, there was a span of 10 bases.

J is TRBJ2-5 and V is TRBV14; possibly TRBD2 for D (6 bases). This CDR3 spans 14 amino acids. V was trimmed by 0 bases and J by 6 bases, leaving 11 bases between them. The germline V gene has CDR1 SGHDN and CDR2 FVKESK. CDR3 protein: CASSQETDYKTQYF. The CDR3 DNA reads as TGTGCCAGCAGCCAAGAAACGGACTACAAGACCCAGTACTTC.

In DNA form, the CDR3 reads TGTGCCAGCTTTCGGGGGCCCGGAAACACCATATATTTT. This encodes CASFRGPGNTIYF. The chain employs TRBV5-5 and TRBJ1-3, with D possibly being TRBD1 (6 bases). CDR1 is SGHKS, CDR2 YYEKEE, per germline (reference sequence). V lost 7 bases, J lost 4 bases, and 12 bases lay in between. The CDR3 runs to 13 residues.

This clonotype was seen only a few times. V usage is TRBV6-6 and J usage is TRBJ2-1; 13 bases are shared with TRBD2. Germline V CDR1 and CDR2: MNHNY, SVGAGI (reference sequence). The CDR3 contains 18 residues. J was trimmed by 4 bases and V by 5 bases; bases with no gene match: 11. CDR3 in amino acids: CASSDLTSGGPSYNEQFF. The CDR3 bases are TGTGCCAGCAGTGATTTGACTAGCGGGGGGCCCTCTTACAATGAGCAGTTCTTC.

This clonotype was detected a few times. The chain recombines TRBV20-1 with TRBJ1-2; D perhaps matches TRBD1 (5 bases). The CDR3 is 14 residues long. V lost 3 bases to trimming and J lost 5 bases, with 16 bases between them. Germline CDR1 is DFQATT and CDR2 is SNEGSKA (reference sequence). The CDR3, as DNA: TGCAGTGCTAGGCCACAGAGGGGTGGATATGGCTACACCTTC. It translates to CSARPQRGGYGYTF.

The chain recombines TRBV7-9 with TRBJ1-2; tentatively, D is TRBD1 (5 bases). The germline V gene encodes CDR1 SEHNR and CDR2 FQNEAQ (reference sequence). The CDR3 is 17 residues long. V lost 7 bases and J lost 3, with 24 bases in between. CDR3: CASTPRQMRFPDYGYTF. CDR3 DNA: TGTGCCAGCACCCCACGACAGATGAGATTCCCAGACTATGGCTACACCTTC.

In DNA, the CDR3 is TGTGCCAGCAGTCAACCCGGGACACCCTATGGCTACACCTTC. Protein product: CASSQPGTPYGYTF. The chain is built from TRBV12-3 or TRBV12-4 and TRBJ1-2, with D maybe TRBD1 (6 bases). Trimming pared 5 bases from V and 4 bases from J, leaving 14 bases between. This CDR3 has 14 amino acids.

The genes are TRBV7-8 and TRBJ2-1, with 7 bases fitting TRBD2. This CDR3 comprises 16 residues. Trimming took 5 bases from V and 6 from J; bases not matched to a gene: 13. Germline V gene lookup returns CDR1 SGHVS and CDR2 FQNEAQ. CDR3 DNA sequence: TGTGCCAGCAGCGGGCCGGGTGCGGGGGACCTCAATGAGCAGTTCTTC. Translation: CASSGPGAGDLNEQFF.

CDR3 protein: CASRHPGVAVNTIYF. The CDR3 DNA follows: TGTGCCAGCAGACACCCGGGTGTGGCCGTAAACACCATATATTTT. The genes are TRBV7-9 and TRBJ1-3, with D unclear. The CDR3 covers 15 residues. The germline gives CDR1 SEHNR, CDR2 FQNEAQ (reference sequence). V lost 6 bases and J lost 6, with 18 bases in between.

This clonotype showed up just a few times. The chain joins TRBV7-9 to TRBJ2-7; D is possibly TRBD1 or TRBD2 (5 bases each). The germline CDR1 and CDR2 sequences are SEHNR and FQNEAQ (reference sequence). The CDR3 contains 17 residues. V lost 5 bases to trimming and J lost 1 base, with 21 bases between them. The CDR3 DNA follows: TGTGCCAGCAGCCTACCCGCCTGGGGGAATAGATCCTACGAGCAGTACTTC. It codes for CASSLPAWGNRSYEQYF. Together with reference TRBV7-9 and TRBJ2-7, the CDR3 gives the full variable domain: DTGVSQNPRHKITKRGQNVTFRCDPISEHNRLYWYRQTLGQGPEFLTYFQNEAQLEKSRLLSDRFSAERPKGSFSTLEIQRTEQGDSAMYLCASSLPAWGNRSYEQYFGPGTRLTVT.

The chain links TRBV24-1 to TRBJ2-3; D might be TRBD1 (5 bases). Per germline, CDR1 KGHDR and CDR2 SFDVKD. CDR3 length equals 13 residues. V was shortened by 5 bases and J by 1 base, with 6 bases between the two germline ends. The CDR3 DNA sequence: TGTGCCACCAGTGTGACAGGCACAGATACGCAGTATTTT. It encodes CATSVTGTDTQYF.

The chain employs TRBV27 and TRBJ2-1; tentatively, D is TRBD1 or TRBD2 (6 bases each). The CDR3 loop spans 19 amino acids. Per germline, CDR1 MNHEY and CDR2 SMNVEV (reference sequence). Deletions cut 4 bases from V and 3 bases from J, with 25 bases between. Written as DNA, the CDR3 is TGTGCCAGCAGTTGGGGAGGTAACAGGGATTTCAGCGGCTACAATGAGCAGTTCTTC. It specifies CASSWGGNRDFSGYNEQFF.